This T cell receptor (beta chain) stems from a study of T cells in tuberculosis. After thawing and overnight rest, PBMC were stained with GMM-loaded CD1B tetramer, viability dye and anti-CD3 for sorting. CD1B tetramers were loaded with Rhodococcus equi-derived C32 glucose monomycolate. CD14-expressing monocytes were removed from PBMC before cryopreservation and sorting. No alpha-beta pairing information exists for these sequences. The data were produced by immunoSEQ multiplex PCR, yet TCRdb's version contains in-frame clones alone and is incomplete. The repertoire holds 50,000 or so clones, around 90% seen once, with 20% to 25% in the top ten. The CDR3 runs to 16 residues. Germline CDR1 reads MGHRA; CDR2 reads YSYEKL. The V and J ends lost 3 bases and 6 bases, in that order; junction bases with no gene match: 9.

Material: CD1b-GMM tetramer-negative cells sorted from PBMCs. The TCR sequence derives from an adult woman with latent tuberculosis. The chain carries TRBV4-1 and TRBJ2-1; TRBD1 agrees at 9 bases. As DNA, the CDR3 is TGCGCCAGCAGCCACCCCGGGACAGGGTCTTTCAATGAGCAGTTCTTC. It translates to CASSHPGTGSFNEQFF.